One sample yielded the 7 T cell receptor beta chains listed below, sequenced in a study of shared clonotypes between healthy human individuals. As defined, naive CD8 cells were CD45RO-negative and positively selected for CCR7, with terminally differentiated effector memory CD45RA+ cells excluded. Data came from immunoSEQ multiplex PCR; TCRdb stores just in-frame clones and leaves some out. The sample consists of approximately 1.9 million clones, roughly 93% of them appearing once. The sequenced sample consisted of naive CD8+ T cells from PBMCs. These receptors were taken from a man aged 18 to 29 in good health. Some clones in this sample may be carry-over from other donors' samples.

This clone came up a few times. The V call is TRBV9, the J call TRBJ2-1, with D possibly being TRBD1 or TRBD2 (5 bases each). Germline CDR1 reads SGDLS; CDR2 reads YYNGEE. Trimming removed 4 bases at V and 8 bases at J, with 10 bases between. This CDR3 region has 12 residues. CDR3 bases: TGTGCCAGCAGCACTATGGGGGATGAGCAGTTCTTC. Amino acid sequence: CASSTMGDEQFF.

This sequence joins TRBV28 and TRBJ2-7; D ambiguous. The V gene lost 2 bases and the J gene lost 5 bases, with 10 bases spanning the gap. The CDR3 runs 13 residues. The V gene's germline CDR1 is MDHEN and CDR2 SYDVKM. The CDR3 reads CASSLLGSHEQYF. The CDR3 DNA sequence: TGTGCCAGCAGTTTACTGGGGTCCCACGAGCAGTACTTC.

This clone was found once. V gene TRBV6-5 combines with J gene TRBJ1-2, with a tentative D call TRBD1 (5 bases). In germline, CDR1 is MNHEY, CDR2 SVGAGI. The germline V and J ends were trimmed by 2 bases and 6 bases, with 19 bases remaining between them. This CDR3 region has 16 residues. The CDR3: CASSYGPPGALDGYTF. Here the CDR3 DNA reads TGTGCCAGCAGTTACGGCCCCCCCGGGGCACTGGATGGCTACACCTTC.

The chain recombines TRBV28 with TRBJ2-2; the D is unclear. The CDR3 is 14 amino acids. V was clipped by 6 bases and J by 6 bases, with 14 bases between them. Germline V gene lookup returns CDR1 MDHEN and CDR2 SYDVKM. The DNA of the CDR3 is TGTGCCAGCAGCCCCTTGGATGGATCCGGGGAGCTGTTTTTT. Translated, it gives CASSPLDGSGELFF.

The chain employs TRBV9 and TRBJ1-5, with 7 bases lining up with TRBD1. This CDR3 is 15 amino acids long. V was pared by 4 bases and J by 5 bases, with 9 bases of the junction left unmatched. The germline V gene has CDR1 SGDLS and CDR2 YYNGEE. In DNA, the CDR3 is TGTGCCAGCAGCCCGGGACAGAGTTTCTATCAGCCCCAGCATTTT. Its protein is CASSPGQSFYQPQHF.

The CDR3 bases are TGTGCCAGCCGGCCGTGGACAGGGGGGGCTTATTACGAGCAGTACTTC. This sequence encodes CASRPWTGGAYYEQYF. The chain recombines TRBV7-9 with TRBJ2-7; 10 nucleotides agree with TRBD1. This CDR3 is built from 16 residues. Germline V lookup: CDR1 SEHNR, CDR2 FQNEAQ (reference sequence). J was trimmed by 4 bases and V by 8 bases; bases with no gene match: 14.

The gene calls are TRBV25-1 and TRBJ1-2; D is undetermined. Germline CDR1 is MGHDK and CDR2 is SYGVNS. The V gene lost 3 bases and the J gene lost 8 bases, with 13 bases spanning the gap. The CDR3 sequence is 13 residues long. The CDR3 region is CASSETRVGGYTF. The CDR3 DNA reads TGTGCCAGCAGTGAGACTCGGGTTGGCGGCTACACCTTC.